This record looks at one TCR beta chain sequence and its context. This record comes from a study of blood T cell repertoires in COVID-19. At the level of the study: From the United States, Italy and Spain came samples of acute and convalescent COVID-19.

Participant age was roughly 18 to 90 years, and participants resided in 20 to 30 US areas. CDR3 length: 14 residues. V was clipped by 1 base and J by 2 bases; unmatched bases: 1. Germline lookup yields CDR1 GTSNPN and CDR2 SVGIG (reference sequence). The repertoire was sequenced with immunoSEQ multiplex PCR; TCRdb's copy has only in-frame clones and lacks some. The sample yields 370,000 or so clones, around 87% seen once. J is TRBJ1-1 and V is TRBV30, with 10 bases that match TRBD1. The sequencing input was PBMCs or T cells enriched from blood (not recorded which). This sequence was found in a man between 25 and 39 years old who had recovered from COVID-19. The CDR3 DNA sequence: TGTGCCTGGAGTGGACAGGGGGCCAACACTGAAGCTTTCTTT. Translation: CAWSGQGANTEAFF.